One sample yielded the 3 T cell receptor beta chains listed below, sequenced in a study of STAT3 mutations in large granular lymphocyte leukemia. General study results and limits: Every T-LGLL patient had at least one immunodominant TCRbeta clonotype.

Their cognate antigens are unknown. The data were produced by immunoSEQ multiplex PCR, yet TCRdb's version contains in-frame clones alone and is incomplete. Of tens of thousands of clones in the sample, 86% were seen once. Input material: peripheral blood mononuclear cells. Receptors originate from a man aged 55-75 years with T-cell large granular lymphocyte leukemia. Some clones in this sample may be carry-over from other donors' samples.

This clone came up once. The chain uses TRBV7-2 and TRBJ1-5, with D possibly matching TRBD1 (5 bases). Germline-derived CDR1 and CDR2 are SGHTA and FQGNSA. This CDR3 comprises 13 residues. The ends were cut back, 5 bases at V and 4 bases at J, with 9 bases in the middle. Here the CDR3 reads CASSQQENQPQHF. The CDR3 DNA sequence: TGTGCCAGCAGCCAACAGGAGAATCAGCCCCAGCATTTT.

The genes are TRBV25-1 and TRBJ1-6; D remains unclear. The CDR3 runs 15 residues. Trimming removed 0 bases from V and 5 bases from J, with 8 bases in between. Germline CDR1 reads MGHDK; CDR2 reads SYGVNS. The CDR3 nucleotides read TGTGCCAGCAGTGAATATGCGACAAATAATTCACCCCTCCACTTT. Translation gives CASSEYATNNSPLHF.

The chain uses TRBV18 and TRBJ2-3; the D gene is possibly TRBD2 (6 bases). The V and J ends lost 3 bases and 0 bases respectively, with 7 bases between them. The CDR3 length is 14 residues. Germline lookup yields CDR1 KGHSH and CDR2 LQKENI. As DNA, the CDR3 is TGTGCCAGCTCACCGGGACTGAGCACAGATACGCAGTATTTT. The encoded protein is CASSPGLSTDTQYF.